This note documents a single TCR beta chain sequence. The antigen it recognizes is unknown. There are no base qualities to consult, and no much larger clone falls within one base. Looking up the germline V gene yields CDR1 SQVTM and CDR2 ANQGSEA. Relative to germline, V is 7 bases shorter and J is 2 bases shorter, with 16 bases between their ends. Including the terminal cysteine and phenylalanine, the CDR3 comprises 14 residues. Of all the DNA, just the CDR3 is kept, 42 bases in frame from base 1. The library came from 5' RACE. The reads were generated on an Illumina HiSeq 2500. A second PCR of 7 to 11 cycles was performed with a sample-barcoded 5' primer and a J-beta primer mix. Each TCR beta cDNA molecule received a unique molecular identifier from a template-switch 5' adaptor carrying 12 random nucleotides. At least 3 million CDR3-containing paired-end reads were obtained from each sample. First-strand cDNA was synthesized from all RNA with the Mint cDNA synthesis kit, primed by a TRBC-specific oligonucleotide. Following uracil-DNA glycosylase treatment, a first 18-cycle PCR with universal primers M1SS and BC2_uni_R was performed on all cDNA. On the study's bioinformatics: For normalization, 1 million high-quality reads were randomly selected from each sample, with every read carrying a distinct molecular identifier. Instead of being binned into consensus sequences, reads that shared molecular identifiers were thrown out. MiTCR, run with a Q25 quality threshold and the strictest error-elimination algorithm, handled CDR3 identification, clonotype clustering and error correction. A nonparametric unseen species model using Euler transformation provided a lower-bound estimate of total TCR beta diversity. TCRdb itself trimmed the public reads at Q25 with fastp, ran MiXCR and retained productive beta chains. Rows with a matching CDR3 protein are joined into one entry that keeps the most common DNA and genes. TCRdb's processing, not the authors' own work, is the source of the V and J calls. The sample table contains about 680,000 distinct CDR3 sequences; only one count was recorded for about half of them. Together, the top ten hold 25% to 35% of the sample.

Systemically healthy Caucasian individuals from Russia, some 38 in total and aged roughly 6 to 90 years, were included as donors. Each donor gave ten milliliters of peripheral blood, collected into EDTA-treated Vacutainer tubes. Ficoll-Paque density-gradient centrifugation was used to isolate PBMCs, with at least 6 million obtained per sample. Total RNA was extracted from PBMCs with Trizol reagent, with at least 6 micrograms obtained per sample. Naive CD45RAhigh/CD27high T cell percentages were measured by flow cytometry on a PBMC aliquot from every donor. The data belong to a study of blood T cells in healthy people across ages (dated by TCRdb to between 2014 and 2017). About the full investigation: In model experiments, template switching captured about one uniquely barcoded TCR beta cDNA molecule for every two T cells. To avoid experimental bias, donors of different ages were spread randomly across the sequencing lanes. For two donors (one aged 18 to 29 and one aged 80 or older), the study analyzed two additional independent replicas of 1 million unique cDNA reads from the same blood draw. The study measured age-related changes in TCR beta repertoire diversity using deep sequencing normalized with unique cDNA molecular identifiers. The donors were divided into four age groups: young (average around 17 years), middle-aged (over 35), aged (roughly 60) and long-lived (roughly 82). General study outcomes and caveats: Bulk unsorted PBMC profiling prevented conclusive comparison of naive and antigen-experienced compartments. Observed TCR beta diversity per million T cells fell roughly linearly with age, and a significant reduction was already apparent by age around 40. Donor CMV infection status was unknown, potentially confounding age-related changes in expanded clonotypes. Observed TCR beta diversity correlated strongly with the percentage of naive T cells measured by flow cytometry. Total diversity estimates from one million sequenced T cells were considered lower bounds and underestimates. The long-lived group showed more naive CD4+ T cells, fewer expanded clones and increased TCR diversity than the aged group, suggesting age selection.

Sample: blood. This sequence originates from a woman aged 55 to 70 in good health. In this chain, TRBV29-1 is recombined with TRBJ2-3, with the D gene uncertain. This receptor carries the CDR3 CSAAALAPTDTQYF. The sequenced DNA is TGCAGCGCGGCGGCCCTGGCCCCCACAGATACGCAGTATTTT.